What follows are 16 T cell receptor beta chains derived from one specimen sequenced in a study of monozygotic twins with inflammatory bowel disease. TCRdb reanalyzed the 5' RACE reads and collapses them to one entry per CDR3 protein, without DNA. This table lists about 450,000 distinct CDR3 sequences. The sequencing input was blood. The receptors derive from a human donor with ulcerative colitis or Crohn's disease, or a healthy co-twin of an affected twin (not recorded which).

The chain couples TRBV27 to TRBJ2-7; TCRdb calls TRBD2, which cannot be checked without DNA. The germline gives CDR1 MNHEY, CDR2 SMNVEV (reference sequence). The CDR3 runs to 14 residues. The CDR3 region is CASSPQWESYEQYF.

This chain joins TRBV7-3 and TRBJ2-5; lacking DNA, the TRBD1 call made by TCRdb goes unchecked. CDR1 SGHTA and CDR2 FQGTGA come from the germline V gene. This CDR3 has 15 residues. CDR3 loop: CASSQTGTAQETQYF. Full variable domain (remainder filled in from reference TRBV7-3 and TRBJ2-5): GAGVSQTPSNKVTEKGKYVELRCDPISGHTALYWYRQSLGQGPEFLIYFQGTGAADDSGLPNDRFFAVRPEGSVSTLKIQRTERGDSAVYLCASSQTGTAQETQYFGPGTRLLVL.

CDR3: CASSYYGRGDEQYF. The chain uses TRBV27 and TRBJ2-7; absent DNA, TCRdb's TRBD2 call cannot be checked. Germline-derived CDR1 and CDR2 are MNHEY and SMNVEV (reference sequence). There are 14 residues in the CDR3.

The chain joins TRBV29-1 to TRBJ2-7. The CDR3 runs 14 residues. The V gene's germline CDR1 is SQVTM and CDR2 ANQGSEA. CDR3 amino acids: CSVELTPSSYEQYF.

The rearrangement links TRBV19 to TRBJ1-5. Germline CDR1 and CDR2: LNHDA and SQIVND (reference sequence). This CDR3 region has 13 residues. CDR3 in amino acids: CASMGSSNQPQHF. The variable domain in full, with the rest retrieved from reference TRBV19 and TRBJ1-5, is DGGITQSPKYLFRKEGQNVTLSCEQNLNHDAMYWYRQDPGQGLRLIYYSQIVNDFQKGDIAEGYSVSREKKESFPLTVTSAQKNPTAFYLCASMGSSNQPQHFGDGTRLSIL.

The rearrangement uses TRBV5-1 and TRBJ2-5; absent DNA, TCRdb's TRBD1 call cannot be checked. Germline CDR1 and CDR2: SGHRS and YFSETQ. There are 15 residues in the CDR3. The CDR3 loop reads CASSWGQGNRETQYF.

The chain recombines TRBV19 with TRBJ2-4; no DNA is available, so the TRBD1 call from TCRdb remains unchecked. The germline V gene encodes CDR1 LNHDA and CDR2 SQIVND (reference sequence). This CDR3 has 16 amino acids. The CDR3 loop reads CASSIRGDLAKNIQYF.

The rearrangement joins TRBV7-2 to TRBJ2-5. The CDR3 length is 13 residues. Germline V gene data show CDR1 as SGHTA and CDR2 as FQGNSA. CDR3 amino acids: CASGRTAQETQYF.

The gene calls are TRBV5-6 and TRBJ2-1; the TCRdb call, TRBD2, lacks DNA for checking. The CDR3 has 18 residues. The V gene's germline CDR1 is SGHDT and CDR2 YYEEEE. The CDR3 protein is CASSLRFLGRSSYNEQFF. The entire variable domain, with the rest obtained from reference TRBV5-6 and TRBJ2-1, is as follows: DAGVTQSPTHLIKTRGQQVTLRCSPKSGHDTVSWYQQALGQGPQFIFQYYEEEERQRGNFPDRFSGHQFPNYSSELNVNALLLGDSALYLCASSLRFLGRSSYNEQFFGPGTRLTVL.

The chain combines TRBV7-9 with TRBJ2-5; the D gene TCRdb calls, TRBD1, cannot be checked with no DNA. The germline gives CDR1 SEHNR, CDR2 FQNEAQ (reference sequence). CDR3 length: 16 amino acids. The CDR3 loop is CASSLGVADSQETQYF.

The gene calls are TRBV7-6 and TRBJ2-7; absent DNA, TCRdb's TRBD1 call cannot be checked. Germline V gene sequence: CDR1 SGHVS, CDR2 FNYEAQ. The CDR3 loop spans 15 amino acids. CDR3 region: CASSLGTGVSYEQYF.

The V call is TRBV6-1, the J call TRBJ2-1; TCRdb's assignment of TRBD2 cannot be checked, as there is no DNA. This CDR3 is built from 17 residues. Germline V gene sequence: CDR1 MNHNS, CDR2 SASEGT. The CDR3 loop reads CASSDVGVAGVYNEQFF.

The CDR3 sequence: CSAGSPGNEQFF. The gene calls are TRBV20-1 and TRBJ2-1; without DNA, the TCRdb call of TRBD1 cannot be checked. Germline V CDR1 and CDR2: DFQATT, SNEGSKA (reference sequence). The CDR3 is 12 amino acids.

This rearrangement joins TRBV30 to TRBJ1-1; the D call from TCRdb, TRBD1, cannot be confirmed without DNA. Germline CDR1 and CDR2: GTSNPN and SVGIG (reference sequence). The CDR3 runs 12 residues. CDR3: CAWTIPGRQAFF. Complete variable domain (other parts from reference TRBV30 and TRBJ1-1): SQTIHQWPATLVQPVGSPLSLECTVEGTSNPNLYWYRQAAGRGLQLLFYSVGIGQISSEVPQNLSASRPQDRQFILSSKKLLLSDSGFYLCAWTIPGRQAFFGQGTRLTVV.

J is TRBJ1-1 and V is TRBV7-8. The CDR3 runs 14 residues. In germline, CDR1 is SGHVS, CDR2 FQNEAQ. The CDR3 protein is CASSPTVMNTEAFF.

CDR3 protein: CASSFSGATSGNTIYF. V is TRBV12-3 or TRBV12-4 and J is TRBJ1-3; the TCRdb call, TRBD1, lacks DNA for checking. The CDR3 is 16 amino acids.